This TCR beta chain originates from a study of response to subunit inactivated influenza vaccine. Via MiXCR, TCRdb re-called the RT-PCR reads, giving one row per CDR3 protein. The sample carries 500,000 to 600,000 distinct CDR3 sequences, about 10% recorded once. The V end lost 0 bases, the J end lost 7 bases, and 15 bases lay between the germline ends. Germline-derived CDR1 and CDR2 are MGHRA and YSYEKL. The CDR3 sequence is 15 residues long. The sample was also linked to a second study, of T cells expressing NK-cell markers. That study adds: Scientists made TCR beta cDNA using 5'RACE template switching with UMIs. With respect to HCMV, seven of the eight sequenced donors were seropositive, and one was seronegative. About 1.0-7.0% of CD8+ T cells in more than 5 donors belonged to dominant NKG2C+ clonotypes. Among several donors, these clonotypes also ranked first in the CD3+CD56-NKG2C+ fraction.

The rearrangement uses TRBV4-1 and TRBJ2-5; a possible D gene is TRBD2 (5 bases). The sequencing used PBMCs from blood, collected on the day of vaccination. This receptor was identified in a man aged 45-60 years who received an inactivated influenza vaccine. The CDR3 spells CASSQDAAALRTQYF. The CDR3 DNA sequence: TGCGCCAGCAGCCAAGATGCAGCGGCTTTGCGGACCCAGTACTTC.